This T cell receptor beta chain was recorded in a study of OX40 agonist ivuxolimab in advanced cancers. At the level of the study: At 0.01 to 10 mg/kg, ivuxolimab was administered intravenously to patients every 2 weeks. Study conclusions and caveats: At 0.1 to 3.0 mg/kg and by week 6, clonal expansion occurred in CD4+ and CD8+ blood T cells. Normalized expansion of T-cell clones was also low for some nonresponders. The antigens recognized by the expanded peripheral T cells, that is their antigen specificity, were not determined.

On this clone: Its antigen is as yet unknown.

The repertoire was sequenced with immunoSEQ multiplex PCR; TCRdb's copy has only in-frame clones and lacks some. Of roughly 26,000 clones in the sample, about 74% are singletons; the top ten hold approximately 15%. The TCR originated in an adult with an advanced solid tumor such as melanoma, head and neck, liver or kidney cancer. The specimen comprised CD4+ or CD8+ T cells sorted from blood, sampled in a trial of the OX40 agonist ivuxolimab.

CDR3 in DNA: TGTGCCAGCAGCATTATGGGACTAGCCGGTAATGAGCAGTTCTTC. Its protein product is CASSIMGLAGNEQFF. The chain uses TRBV11-2 and TRBJ2-1; 9 bases fit TRBD2. Germline CDR1 SGHAT, CDR2 FQNNGV. The CDR3 totals 15 residues. V was clipped by 5 bases and J by 7 bases; unmatched bases: 9.